The T cell receptor beta chain described here comes from a study of cytomegalovirus exposure and HLA in healthy donors. The CDR3 spans 15 residues. Trimming stripped 4 bases from V and 2 bases from J, with 13 bases between. Germline V gene sequence: CDR1 SGHRS, CDR2 YFSETQ. Primers for the PCR totalled 60 Vbeta and 13 Jbeta. The protocol was immunoSEQ multiplex PCR, while the TCRdb copy is restricted to in-frame clones and leaves out a portion. The sample lists some 160,000 clones; roughly 80% were seen once. The V call is TRBV5-1, the J call TRBJ1-5; maybe TRBD1 (5 bases). This receptor was obtained from a male donor in good health and CMV-seronegative. The sequencing input was PBMCs. The CDR3 bases are TGCGCCAGCAGCCCATTTGGGGCTGGCAATCAGCCCCAGCATTTT. Encoded protein: CASSPFGAGNQPQHF.